A selection of T cell receptor beta chains follows, all from one sample in a study of early T cells in non-severe SARS-CoV-2 infection. TCRdb reprocessed the 5' RACE reads via MiXCR and lists one record per CDR3 protein. The sample consists of tens of thousands of distinct CDR3 sequences, over 5% of them appearing once. Sequencing input: whole blood. All receptors derive from an adult who was a healthcare worker with PCR-confirmed SARS-CoV-2 infection or an uninfected control (not recorded which). CDR3s include the opening cysteine and the closing phenylalanine or tryptophan. Fields, in order: V gene, J gene, CDR3 length, D gene, clone size, CDR3 protein, CDR3 DNA. The D gene is left open where the match is weak. Clone size is given for some rows only: seen once, a few or many times, or a class if the clone is expanded.

>TRBV20-1|TRBJ1-6|14|TRBD1|many
CSAVRDRGNSPLHF
TGCAGTGCTGTCCGGGACAGGGGTAATTCACCCCTCCACTTT
>TRBV20-1|TRBJ2-7|12|.|.
CSARGHHREQYF
TGCAGTGCTAGGGGGCACCACCGGGAGCAGTACTTC
>TRBV5-1|TRBJ2-3|16|TRBD1|many
CASSPGLGQHTDTQYF
TGCGCCAGCAGCCCGGGTCTGGGACAGCACACAGATACGCAGTATTTT
>TRBV10-3|TRBJ1-2|13|.|.
CAISEMGADGYTF
TGTGCCATCAGTGAAATGGGGGCGGATGGCTACACCTTC
>TRBV6-2/TRBV6-3|TRBJ1-5|13|.|.
CASSWGANQPQHF
TGTGCCAGCAGTTGGGGTGCCAATCAGCCCCAGCATTTT
>TRBV11-2|TRBJ2-7|19|TRBD1|many
CASSPVNRKTGSNSYEQYF
TGTGCCAGCAGCCCCGTTAACCGTAAGACAGGGAGTAATTCCTACGAGCAGTACTTC
>TRBV7-2|TRBJ1-1|15|TRBD1|.
CASSSPGGMNTEAFF
TGTGCCAGCAGCTCACCAGGGGGCATGAACACTGAAGCTTTCTTT
>TRBV30|TRBJ1-1|14|.|many
CAWSVASTSRKGFF
TGTGCCTGGAGTGTAGCCTCGACCTCTCGAAAAGGTTTCTTT
>TRBV5-1|TRBJ1-1|15|TRBD1|many
CASSAGQGLNTEAFF
TGCGCCAGCAGCGCGGGACAGGGGTTGAACACTGAAGCTTTCTTT
>TRBV10-2|TRBJ2-2|17|TRBD1|many
CASRAGTGISLSGELFF
TGCGCCAGCAGAGCCGGGACAGGGATTTCTTTATCCGGGGAGCTGTTTTTT
>TRBV28|TRBJ1-6|15|.|few
CASSLISISGSPLHF
TGTGCCAGCAGTTTAATCAGTATATCGGGTTCACCCCTCCACTTT
>TRBV3-1|TRBJ2-3|15|TRBD2|many
CASRLGLAGMDTQYF
TGTGCCAGCAGGCTGGGACTAGCGGGGATGGATACGCAGTATTTT
>TRBV6-6|TRBJ2-1|15|.|many
CATSPPSSSYNEQFF
TGTGCCACTTCACCCCCCAGTAGCTCCTACAATGAGCAGTTCTTC